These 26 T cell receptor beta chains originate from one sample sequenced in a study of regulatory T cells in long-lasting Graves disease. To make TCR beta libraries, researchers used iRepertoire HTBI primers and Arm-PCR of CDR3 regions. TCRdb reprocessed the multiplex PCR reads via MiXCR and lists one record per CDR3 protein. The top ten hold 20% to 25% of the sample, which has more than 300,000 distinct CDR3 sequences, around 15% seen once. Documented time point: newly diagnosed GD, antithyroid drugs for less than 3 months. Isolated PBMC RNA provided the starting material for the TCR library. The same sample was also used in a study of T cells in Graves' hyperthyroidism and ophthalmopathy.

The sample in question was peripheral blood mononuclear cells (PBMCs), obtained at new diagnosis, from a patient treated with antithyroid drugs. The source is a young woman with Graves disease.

The CDR3 DNA follows: TGTGCCACCAGCAGAGATTTAGATCGAAGGGAAAAACTGTTTTTT. This codes for CATSRDLDRREKLFF. The chain is built from TRBV15 and TRBJ1-4, with D hard to call. Trimming took 0 bases from V and 8 from J, leaving 13 bases between them. Germline values: CDR1 LNHNV, CDR2 YYDKDF (reference sequence). The CDR3 is 15 residues long.

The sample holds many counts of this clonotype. CDR3 nucleotides: TGTGCCAGCAGCTTGGGGACTAGCGGGGGGGAACTGTTCTTC. Its translation: CASSLGTSGGELFF. V gene TRBV5-5 combines with J gene TRBJ2-1; TRBD2 agrees at 15 bases. V gave up 0 bases and J gave up 15 bases; unmatched junction bases: 4. The V gene's germline CDR1 is SGHKS and CDR2 YYEKEE (reference sequence). This CDR3 region has 14 residues.

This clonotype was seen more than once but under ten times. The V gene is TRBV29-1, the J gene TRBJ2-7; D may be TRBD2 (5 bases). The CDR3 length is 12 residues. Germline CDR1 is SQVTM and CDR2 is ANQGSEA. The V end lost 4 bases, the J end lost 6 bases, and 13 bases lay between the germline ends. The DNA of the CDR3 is TGCAGCGTTGTTTACGGGGAAGGCGAGCAGTACTTC. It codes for CSVVYGEGEQYF.

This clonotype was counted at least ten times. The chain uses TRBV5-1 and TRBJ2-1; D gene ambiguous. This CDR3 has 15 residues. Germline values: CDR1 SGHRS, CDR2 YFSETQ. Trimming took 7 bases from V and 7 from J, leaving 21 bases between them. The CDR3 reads CASRHPDRVGNEQFF. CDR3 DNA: TGCGCCAGCCGACACCCCGACCGGGTAGGGAATGAGCAGTTCTTC.

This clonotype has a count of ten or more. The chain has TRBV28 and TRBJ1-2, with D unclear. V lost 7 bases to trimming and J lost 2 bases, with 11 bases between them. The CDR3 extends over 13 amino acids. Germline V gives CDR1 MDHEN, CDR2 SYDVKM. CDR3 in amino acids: CASTGNSNYGYTF. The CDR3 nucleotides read TGTGCCAGCACGGGCAACTCCAACTATGGCTACACCTTC.

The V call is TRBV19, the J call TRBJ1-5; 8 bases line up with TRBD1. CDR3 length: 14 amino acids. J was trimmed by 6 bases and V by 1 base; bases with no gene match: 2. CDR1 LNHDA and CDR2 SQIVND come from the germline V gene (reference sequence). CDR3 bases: TGTGCCAGTAGTATAGGACAGGGGCCTCAGCCCCAGCATTTT. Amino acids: CASSIGQGPQPQHF.

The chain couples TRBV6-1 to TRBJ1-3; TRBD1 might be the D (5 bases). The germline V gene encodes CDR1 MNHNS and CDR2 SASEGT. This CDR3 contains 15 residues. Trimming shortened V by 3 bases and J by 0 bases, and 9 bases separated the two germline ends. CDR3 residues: CASSDGASSGNTIYF. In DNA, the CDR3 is TGTGCCAGCAGTGATGGGGCAAGCTCTGGAAACACCATATATTTT.

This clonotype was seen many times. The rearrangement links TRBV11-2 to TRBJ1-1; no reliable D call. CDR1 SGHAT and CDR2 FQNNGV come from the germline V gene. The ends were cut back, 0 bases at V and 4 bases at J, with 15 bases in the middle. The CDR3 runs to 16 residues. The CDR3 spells CASSLDTALRITEAFF. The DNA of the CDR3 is TGTGCCAGCAGCTTAGACACAGCCCTCAGAATCACTGAAGCTTTCTTT.

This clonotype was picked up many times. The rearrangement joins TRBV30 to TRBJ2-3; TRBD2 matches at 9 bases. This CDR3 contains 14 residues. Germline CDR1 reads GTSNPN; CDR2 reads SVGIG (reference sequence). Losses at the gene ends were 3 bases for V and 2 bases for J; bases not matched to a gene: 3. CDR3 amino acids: CAWRLAGATDTQYF. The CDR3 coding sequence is TGTGCCTGGAGATTAGCGGGGGCCACAGATACGCAGTATTTT.

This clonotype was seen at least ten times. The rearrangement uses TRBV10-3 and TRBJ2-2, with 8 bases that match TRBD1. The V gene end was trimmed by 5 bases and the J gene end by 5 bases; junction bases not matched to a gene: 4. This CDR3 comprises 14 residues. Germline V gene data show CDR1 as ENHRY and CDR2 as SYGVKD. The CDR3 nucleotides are TGTGCCATCAGTCCAGGGGGCAGGACCGGGGAGCTGTTTTTT. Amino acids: CAISPGGRTGELFF.

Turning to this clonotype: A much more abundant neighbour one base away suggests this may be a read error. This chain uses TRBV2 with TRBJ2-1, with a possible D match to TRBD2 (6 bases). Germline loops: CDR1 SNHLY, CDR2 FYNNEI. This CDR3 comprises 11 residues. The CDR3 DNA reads TGTGCCAGCAGTGAACCCGCGGGACCCGTCTTC. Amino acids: CASSEPAGPVF.

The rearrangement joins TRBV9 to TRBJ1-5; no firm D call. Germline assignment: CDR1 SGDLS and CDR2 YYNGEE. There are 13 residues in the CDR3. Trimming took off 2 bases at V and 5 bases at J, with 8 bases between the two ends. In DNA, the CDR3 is TGTGCCAGCAGCGTGGGGTTGGATCAGCCCCAGCATTTT. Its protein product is CASSVGLDQPQHF.

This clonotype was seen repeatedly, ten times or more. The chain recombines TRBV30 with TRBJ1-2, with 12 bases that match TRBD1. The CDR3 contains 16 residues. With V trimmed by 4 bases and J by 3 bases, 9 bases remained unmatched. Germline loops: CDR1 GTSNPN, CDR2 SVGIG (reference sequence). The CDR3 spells CAWIEPGQGAYYGYTF. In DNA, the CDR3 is TGTGCCTGGATTGAGCCGGGACAGGGGGCCTACTATGGCTACACCTTC.

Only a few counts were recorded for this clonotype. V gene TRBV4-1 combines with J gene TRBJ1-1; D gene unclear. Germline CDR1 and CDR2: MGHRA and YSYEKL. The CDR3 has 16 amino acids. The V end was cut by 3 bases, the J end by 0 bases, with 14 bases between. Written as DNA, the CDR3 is TGCGCCAGCAGCCAGTCTTTCCGGCTGATGAACACTGAAGCTTTCTTT. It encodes CASSQSFRLMNTEAFF.

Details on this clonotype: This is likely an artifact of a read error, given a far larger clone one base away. The CDR3 loop is CASSLGAERYF. For the CDR3, the DNA is TGTGCCAGCAGCTTAGGGGCCGAGCGGTACTTC. The chain employs TRBV7-8 and TRBJ2-7; no definite D call. The germline V gene has CDR1 SGHVS and CDR2 FQNEAQ. The CDR3 runs to 11 residues.

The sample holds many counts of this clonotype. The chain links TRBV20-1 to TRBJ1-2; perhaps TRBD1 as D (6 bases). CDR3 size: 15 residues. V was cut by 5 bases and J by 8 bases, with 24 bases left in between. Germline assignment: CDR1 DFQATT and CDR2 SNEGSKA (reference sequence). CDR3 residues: CSARAHSGTPVGYTF. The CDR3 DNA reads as TGCAGTGCTCGAGCACATTCCGGGACACCGGTGGGCTACACCTTC.

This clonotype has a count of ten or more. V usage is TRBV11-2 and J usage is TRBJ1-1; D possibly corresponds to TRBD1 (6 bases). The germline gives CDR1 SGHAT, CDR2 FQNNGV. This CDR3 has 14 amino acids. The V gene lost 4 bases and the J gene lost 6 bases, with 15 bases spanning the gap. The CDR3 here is CASSWGRSSPEAFF. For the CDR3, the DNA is TGTGCCAGCAGCTGGGGGCGGAGTAGCCCTGAAGCTTTCTTT.

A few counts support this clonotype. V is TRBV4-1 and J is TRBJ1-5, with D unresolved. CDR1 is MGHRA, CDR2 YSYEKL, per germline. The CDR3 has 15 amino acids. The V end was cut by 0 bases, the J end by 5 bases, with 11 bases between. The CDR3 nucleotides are TGCGCCAGCAGCCAAGAGGGGAATACTTATCAGCCCCAGCATTTT. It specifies CASSQEGNTYQPQHF.

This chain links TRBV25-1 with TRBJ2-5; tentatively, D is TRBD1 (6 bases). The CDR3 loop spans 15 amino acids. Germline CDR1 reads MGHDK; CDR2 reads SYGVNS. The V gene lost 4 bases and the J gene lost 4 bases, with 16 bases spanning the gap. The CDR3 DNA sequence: TGTGCCAGCAGTGTCCCTCAGGGGCCCGGAGAGACCCAGTACTTC. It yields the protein CASSVPQGPGETQYF. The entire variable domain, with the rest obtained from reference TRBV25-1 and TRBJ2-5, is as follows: EADIYQTPRYLVIGTGKKITLECSQTMGHDKMYWYQQDPGMELHLIHYSYGVNSTEKGDLSSESTVSRIRTEHFPLTLESARPSHTSQYLCASSVPQGPGETQYFGPGTRLLVL.

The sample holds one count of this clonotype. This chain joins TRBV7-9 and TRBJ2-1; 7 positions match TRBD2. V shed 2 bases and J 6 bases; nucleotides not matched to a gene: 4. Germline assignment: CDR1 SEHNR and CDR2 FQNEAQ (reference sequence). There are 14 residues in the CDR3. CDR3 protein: CASSLSGTSNEQFF. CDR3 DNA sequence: TGTGCCAGCAGCTTAAGCGGGACCTCCAATGAGCAGTTCTTC.

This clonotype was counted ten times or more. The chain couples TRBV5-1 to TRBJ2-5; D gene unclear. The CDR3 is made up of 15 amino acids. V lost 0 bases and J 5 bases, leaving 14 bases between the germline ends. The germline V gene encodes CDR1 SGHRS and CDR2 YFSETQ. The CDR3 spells CASSLGSVLGETQYF. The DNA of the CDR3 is TGCGCCAGCAGCTTGGGGTCCGTTCTTGGGGAGACCCAGTACTTC.

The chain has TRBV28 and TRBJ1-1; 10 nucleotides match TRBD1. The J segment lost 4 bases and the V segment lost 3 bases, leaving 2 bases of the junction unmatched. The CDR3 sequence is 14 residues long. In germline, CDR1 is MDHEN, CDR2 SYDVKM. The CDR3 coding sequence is TGTGCCAGCAGTTTCCGGGACAGGGGCACTGAAGCTTTCTTT. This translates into CASSFRDRGTEAFF. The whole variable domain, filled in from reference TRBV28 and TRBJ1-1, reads DVKVTQSSRYLVKRTGEKVFLECVQDMDHENMFWYRQDPGLGLRLIYFSYDVKMKEKGDIPEGYSVSREKKERFSLILESASTNQTSMYLCASSFRDRGTEAFFGQGTRLTVV.

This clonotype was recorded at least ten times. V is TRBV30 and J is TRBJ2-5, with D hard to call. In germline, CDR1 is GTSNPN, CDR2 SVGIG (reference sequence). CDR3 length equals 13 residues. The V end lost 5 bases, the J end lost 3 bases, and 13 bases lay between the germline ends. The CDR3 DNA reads TGTGCCTGGCGACGGCCAGGCGAAGAGACCCAGTACTTC. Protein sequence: CAWRRPGEETQYF.

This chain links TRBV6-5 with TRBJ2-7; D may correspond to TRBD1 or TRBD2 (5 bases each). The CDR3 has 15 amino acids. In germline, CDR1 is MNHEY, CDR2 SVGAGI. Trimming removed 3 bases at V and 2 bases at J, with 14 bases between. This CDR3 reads CASSYAPGPPYEQYF. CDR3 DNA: TGTGCCAGCAGTTATGCCCCGGGACCTCCCTACGAGCAGTACTTC.

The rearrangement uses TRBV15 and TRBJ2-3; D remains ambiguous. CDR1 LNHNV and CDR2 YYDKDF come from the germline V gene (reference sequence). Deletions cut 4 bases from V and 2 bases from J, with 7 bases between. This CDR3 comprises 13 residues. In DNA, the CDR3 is TGTGCCACCAGCAAGCCTAACACAGATACGCAGTATTTT. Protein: CATSKPNTDTQYF.

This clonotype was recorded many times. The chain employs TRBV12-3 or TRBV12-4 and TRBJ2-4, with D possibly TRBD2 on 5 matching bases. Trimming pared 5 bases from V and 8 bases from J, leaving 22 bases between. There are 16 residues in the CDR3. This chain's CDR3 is CASSPPLGGWGDIQYF. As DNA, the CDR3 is TGTGCCAGCAGTCCCCCCCTTGGTGGGTGGGGAGACATTCAGTACTTC.